Here is one T cell receptor beta chain with its context. Between the trimmed V and J ends, which lost 3 bases and 6 bases, there was a span of 9 bases. The CDR3 runs to 14 residues. Germline V gives CDR1 PRHDT, CDR2 FYEKMQ (reference sequence). Sequenced by immunoSEQ multiplex PCR; TCRdb stores in-frame clones only, minus some. The sample shows about 29,000 clones, about 70% of them seen only once. The data were obtained in a study of cytotoxic CD8 clonotypes in ibrutinib-treated CLL. On the study more broadly: Of a cohort that held about 12 relapsed/refractory and roughly 14 treatment-naive patients, roughly 18 were IGHV unmutated.

This specimen was PBMCs, taken after 36 months of ibrutinib treatment. The origin of this receptor is a human donor with chronic lymphocytic leukemia. The V and J genes are TRBV13 and TRBJ1-6; no definite D call. The CDR3 sequence is CASSFAGSNSPLHF. For the CDR3, the DNA is TGTGCCAGCAGCTTTGCCGGCAGTAATTCACCCCTCCACTTT.